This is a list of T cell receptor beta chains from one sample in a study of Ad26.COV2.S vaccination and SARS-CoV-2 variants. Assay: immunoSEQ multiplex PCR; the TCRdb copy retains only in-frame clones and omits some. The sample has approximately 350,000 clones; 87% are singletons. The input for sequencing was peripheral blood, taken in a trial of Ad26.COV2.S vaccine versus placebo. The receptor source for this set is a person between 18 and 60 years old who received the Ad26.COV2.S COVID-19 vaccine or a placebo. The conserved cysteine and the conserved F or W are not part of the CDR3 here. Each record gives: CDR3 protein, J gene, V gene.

cdr3_aa: SVQEQGENYGYT
j_call: TRBJ1-2
v_call: TRBV29-1

cdr3_aa: ASSSASINPGQGAVGYT
j_call: TRBJ1-2
v_call: TRBV4-2

cdr3_aa: ASSRGGGRRETQY
j_call: TRBJ2-5
v_call: TRBV19

cdr3_aa: ASSETGTGKLF
j_call: TRBJ1-4
v_call: TRBV25-1

cdr3_aa: ASSYARGDGYT
j_call: TRBJ1-2
v_call: TRBV6-5

cdr3_aa: ASSFSYGGQETQY
j_call: TRBJ2-5
v_call: TRBV11-2

cdr3_aa: ASRPPAELF
j_call: TRBJ2-2
v_call: TRBV12-3/TRBV12-4

cdr3_aa: ASSPRTVYGYT
j_call: TRBJ1-2
v_call: TRBV6-5

cdr3_aa: ASSPEAGAVTEAF
j_call: TRBJ1-1
v_call: TRBV7-2

cdr3_aa: AISESGTWNEQF
j_call: TRBJ2-1
v_call: TRBV10-3

cdr3_aa: ATSGGGNSGAF
j_call: TRBJ1-1
v_call: TRBV24-1

cdr3_aa: AWSPSGNKAF
j_call: TRBJ1-1
v_call: TRBV30

cdr3_aa: ASSLGLAGGPGETQY
j_call: TRBJ2-5
v_call: TRBV5-6

cdr3_aa: AWSRLMTSYEQY
j_call: TRBJ2-7
v_call: TRBV30

cdr3_aa: ASSIWTGERQPQH
j_call: TRBJ1-5
v_call: TRBV19

cdr3_aa: ASWGRLGYEQY
j_call: TRBJ2-7
v_call: TRBV27

cdr3_aa: ASSQDTSGGFSYEQY
j_call: TRBJ2-7
v_call: TRBV4-1

cdr3_aa: ASSTGPGQPQH
j_call: TRBJ1-5
v_call: TRBV6-5

cdr3_aa: ASSQGQQASYNSPLH
j_call: TRBJ1-6
v_call: TRBV4-2

cdr3_aa: ASSRGPGRAGGTGELF
j_call: TRBJ2-2
v_call: TRBV11-3

cdr3_aa: ASSTGGAGEKLF
j_call: TRBJ1-4
v_call: TRBV7-2

cdr3_aa: ASSFGWTGNNEQF
j_call: TRBJ2-1
v_call: TRBV12-1

cdr3_aa: ASSQWGRGNTEAF
j_call: TRBJ1-1
v_call: TRBV3-1/TRBV3-2

cdr3_aa: SVEGDSSYEQY
j_call: TRBJ2-7
v_call: TRBV29-1

cdr3_aa: ATSDLPETVAVGDTQY
j_call: TRBJ2-3
v_call: TRBV24-1

cdr3_aa: ASSSLRTGDYGYT
j_call: TRBJ1-2
v_call: TRBV13

cdr3_aa: ASSPTAIDQPQH
j_call: TRBJ1-5
v_call: TRBV18

cdr3_aa: ASSLGQGDYNEQF
j_call: TRBJ2-1
v_call: TRBV7-6

cdr3_aa: ASSLKRVEGADGYT
j_call: TRBJ1-2
v_call: TRBV7-9

cdr3_aa: ASSLRTEAF
j_call: TRBJ1-1
v_call: TRBV7-2

cdr3_aa: ASSITGATYNSPLH
j_call: TRBJ1-6
v_call: TRBV19

cdr3_aa: ASSLGVTSYNEQF
j_call: TRBJ2-1
v_call: TRBV11-2

cdr3_aa: ASSPQVSYNSPLH
j_call: TRBJ1-6
v_call: TRBV18

cdr3_aa: ASSLAGGNTEAF
j_call: TRBJ1-1
v_call: TRBV5-1

cdr3_aa: ASSQAAVTNEKLF
j_call: TRBJ1-4
v_call: TRBV4-2

cdr3_aa: ASSHGTSGRTGELF
j_call: TRBJ2-2
v_call: TRBV3-1/TRBV3-2

cdr3_aa: ASSLRGVNTGELF
j_call: TRBJ2-2
v_call: TRBV5-1

cdr3_aa: ATSRDLGAEQY
j_call: TRBJ2-7
v_call: TRBV15

cdr3_aa: ASTSGGGGSPLH
j_call: TRBJ1-6
v_call: TRBV27

cdr3_aa: ATSAIRGSGGELF
j_call: TRBJ2-2
v_call: TRBV15

cdr3_aa: AWTLRKKLF
j_call: TRBJ1-4
v_call: TRBV30

cdr3_aa: ASSPRYNTQETQY
j_call: TRBJ2-5
v_call: TRBV4-3

cdr3_aa: ASSLTGQGWTEAF
j_call: TRBJ1-1
v_call: TRBV7-3

cdr3_aa: ASSLSGTDTQY
j_call: TRBJ2-3
v_call: TRBV5-4

cdr3_aa: ASSQGVGLNTEAF
j_call: TRBJ1-1
v_call: TRBV4-1

cdr3_aa: ASSYNYGYT
j_call: TRBJ1-2
v_call: TRBV7-9

cdr3_aa: AWTKRGDLREQY
j_call: TRBJ2-7
v_call: TRBV30

cdr3_aa: ASSDRGGSYEQY
j_call: TRBJ2-7
v_call: TRBV2

cdr3_aa: ASSVREKTQY
j_call: TRBJ2-5
v_call: TRBV7-9

cdr3_aa: ASSETSGGPQQY
j_call: TRBJ2-7
v_call: TRBV6-1

cdr3_aa: ASSLAAVTEAF
j_call: TRBJ1-1
v_call: TRBV12-3/TRBV12-4

cdr3_aa: ASSSGEGEKLF
j_call: TRBJ1-4
v_call: TRBV19

cdr3_aa: ASSSLAADEAYEQY
j_call: TRBJ2-7
v_call: TRBV7-2

cdr3_aa: ASSYSQVHEQY
j_call: TRBJ2-7
v_call: TRBV6-5

cdr3_aa: ASTLTGADNEKLF
j_call: TRBJ1-4
v_call: TRBV5-6

cdr3_aa: ASSRDRVQNTEAF
j_call: TRBJ1-1
v_call: TRBV14